This paragraph reports one T cell receptor beta chain. These data are taken from a study of control samples from healthy donors and cancer patients. Method: immunoSEQ multiplex PCR; TCRdb's copy keeps in-frame clones and lacks some. The data hold some 80,000 clones, with approximately 92% observed a single time. The ends were cut back, 4 bases at V and 8 bases at J, with 11 bases in the middle. The CDR3 runs to 11 residues. The V gene's germline CDR1 is GTSNPN and CDR2 SVGIG (reference sequence). Source material: blood. The receptor was isolated from a woman aged 60 to 75 in good health. The rearrangement joins TRBV30 to TRBJ1-1; unclear D gene. Here the CDR3 DNA reads TGTGCCTGGAATCGGGGAGGCGAAGCTTTCTTT. It yields the protein CAWNRGGEAFF.